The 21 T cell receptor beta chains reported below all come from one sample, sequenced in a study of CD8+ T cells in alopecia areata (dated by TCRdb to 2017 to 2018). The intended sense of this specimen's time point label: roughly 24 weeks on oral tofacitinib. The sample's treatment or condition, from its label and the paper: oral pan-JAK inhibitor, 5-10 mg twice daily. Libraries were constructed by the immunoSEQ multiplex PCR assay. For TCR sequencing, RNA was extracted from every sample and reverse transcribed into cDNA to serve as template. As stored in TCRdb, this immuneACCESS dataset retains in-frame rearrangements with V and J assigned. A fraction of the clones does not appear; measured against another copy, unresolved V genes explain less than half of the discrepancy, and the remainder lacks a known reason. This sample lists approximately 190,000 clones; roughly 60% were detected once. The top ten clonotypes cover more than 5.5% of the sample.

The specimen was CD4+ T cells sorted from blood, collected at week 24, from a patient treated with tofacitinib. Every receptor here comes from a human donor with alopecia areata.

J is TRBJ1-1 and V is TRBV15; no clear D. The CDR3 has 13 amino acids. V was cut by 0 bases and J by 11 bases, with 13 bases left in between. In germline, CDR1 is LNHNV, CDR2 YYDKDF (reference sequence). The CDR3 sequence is CATSRDSPRVAFF. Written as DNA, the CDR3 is TGTGCCACCAGCAGAGACTCCCCTCGGGTGGCTTTCTTT.

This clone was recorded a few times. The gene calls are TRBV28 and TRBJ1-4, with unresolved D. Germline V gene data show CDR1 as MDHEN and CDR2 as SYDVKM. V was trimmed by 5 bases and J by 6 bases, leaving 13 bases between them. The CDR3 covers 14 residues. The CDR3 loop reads CASSPDSGYEKLFF. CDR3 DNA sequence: TGTGCCAGCAGTCCCGACTCGGGGTATGAAAAACTGTTTTTT. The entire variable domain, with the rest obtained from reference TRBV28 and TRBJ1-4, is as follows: DVKVTQSSRYLVKRTGEKVFLECVQDMDHENMFWYRQDPGLGLRLIYFSYDVKMKEKGDIPEGYSVSREKKERFSLILESASTNQTSMYLCASSPDSGYEKLFFGSGTQLSVL.

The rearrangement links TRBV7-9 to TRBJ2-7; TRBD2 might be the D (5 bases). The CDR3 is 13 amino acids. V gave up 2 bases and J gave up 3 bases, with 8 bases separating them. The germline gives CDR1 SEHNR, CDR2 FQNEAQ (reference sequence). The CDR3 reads CASSLSTSYEQYF. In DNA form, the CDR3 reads TGTGCCAGCAGCTTAAGTACTAGCTACGAGCAGTACTTC. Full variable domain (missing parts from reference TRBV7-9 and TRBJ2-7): DTGVSQNPRHKITKRGQNVTFRCDPISEHNRLYWYRQTLGQGPEFLTYFQNEAQLEKSRLLSDRFSAERPKGSFSTLEIQRTEQGDSAMYLCASSLSTSYEQYFGPGTRLTVT.

The CDR3 sequence: CSVQYSGANEKLFF. The CDR3 nucleotides are TGCAGCGTTCAATATTCCGGGGCTAATGAAAAACTGTTTTTT. V is TRBV29-1 and J is TRBJ1-4; D unresolved. Germline V CDR1 and CDR2: SQVTM, ANQGSEA. This CDR3 spans 14 amino acids. V gave up 5 bases and J gave up 3 bases, with 13 bases separating them.

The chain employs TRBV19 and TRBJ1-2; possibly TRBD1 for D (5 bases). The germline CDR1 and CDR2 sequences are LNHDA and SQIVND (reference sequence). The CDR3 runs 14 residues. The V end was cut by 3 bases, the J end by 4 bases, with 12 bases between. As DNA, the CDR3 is TGTGCCAGTAGTATTCGGGGCGAGAGCTATGGCTACACCTTC. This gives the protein CASSIRGESYGYTF.

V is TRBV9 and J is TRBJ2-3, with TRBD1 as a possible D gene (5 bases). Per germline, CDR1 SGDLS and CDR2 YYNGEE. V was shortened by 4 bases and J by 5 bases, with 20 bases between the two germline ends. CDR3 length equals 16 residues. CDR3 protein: CASSPNVAGRGDTQYF. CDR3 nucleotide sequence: TGTGCCAGCAGCCCAAATGTTGCAGGGCGAGGAGATACGCAGTATTTT.

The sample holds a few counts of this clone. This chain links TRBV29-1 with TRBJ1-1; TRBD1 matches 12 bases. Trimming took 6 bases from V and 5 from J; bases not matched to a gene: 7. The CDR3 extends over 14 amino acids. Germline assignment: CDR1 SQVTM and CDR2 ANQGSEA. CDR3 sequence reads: CSVGDRGPVTEAFF. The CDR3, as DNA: TGCAGCGTCGGGGACAGGGGGCCGGTAACTGAAGCTTTCTTT.

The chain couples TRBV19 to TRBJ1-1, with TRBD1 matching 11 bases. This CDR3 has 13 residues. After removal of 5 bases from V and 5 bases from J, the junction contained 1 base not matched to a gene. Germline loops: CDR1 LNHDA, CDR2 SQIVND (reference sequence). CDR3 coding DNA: TGTGCCAGTAGTCGGGACAGGGGGACTGAAGCTTTCTTT. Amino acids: CASSRDRGTEAFF.

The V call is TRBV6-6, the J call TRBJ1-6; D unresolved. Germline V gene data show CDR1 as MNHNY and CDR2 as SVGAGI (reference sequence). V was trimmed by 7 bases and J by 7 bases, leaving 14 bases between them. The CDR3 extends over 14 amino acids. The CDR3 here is CASTPRERNSPLHF. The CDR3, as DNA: TGTGCCAGCACCCCCAGAGAACGAAATTCACCCCTCCACTTT.

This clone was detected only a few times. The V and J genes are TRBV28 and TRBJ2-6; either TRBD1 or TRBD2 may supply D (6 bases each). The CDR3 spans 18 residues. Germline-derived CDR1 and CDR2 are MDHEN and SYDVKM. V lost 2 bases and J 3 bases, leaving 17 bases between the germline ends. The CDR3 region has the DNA TGTGCCAGCAGTTTAAGGCCGGGGGCGCAATATGGGGCCAACGTCCTGACTTTC. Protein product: CASSLRPGAQYGANVLTF. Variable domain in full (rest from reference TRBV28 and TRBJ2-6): DVKVTQSSRYLVKRTGEKVFLECVQDMDHENMFWYRQDPGLGLRLIYFSYDVKMKEKGDIPEGYSVSREKKERFSLILESASTNQTSMYLCASSLRPGAQYGANVLTFGAGSRLTVL.

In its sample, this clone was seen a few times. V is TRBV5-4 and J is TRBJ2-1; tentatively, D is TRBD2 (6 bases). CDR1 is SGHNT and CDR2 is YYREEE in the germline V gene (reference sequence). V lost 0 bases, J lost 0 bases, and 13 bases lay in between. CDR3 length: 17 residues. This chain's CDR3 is CASSLGLGASSYNEQFF. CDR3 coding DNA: TGTGCCAGCAGCTTGGGACTAGGAGCGAGCTCCTACAATGAGCAGTTCTTC. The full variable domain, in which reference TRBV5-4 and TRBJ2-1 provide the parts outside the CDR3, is ETGVTQSPTHLIKTRGQQVTLRCSSQSGHNTVSWYQQALGQGPQFIFQYYREEENGRGNFPPRFSGLQFPNYSSELNVNALELDDSALYLCASSLGLGASSYNEQFFGPGTRLTVL.

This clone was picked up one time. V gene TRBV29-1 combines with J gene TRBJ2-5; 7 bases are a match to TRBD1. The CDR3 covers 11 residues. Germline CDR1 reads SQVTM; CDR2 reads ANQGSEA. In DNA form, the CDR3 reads TGCGGGATCTTACAGGGGGAGACCCAGTACTTC. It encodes CGILQGETQYF.

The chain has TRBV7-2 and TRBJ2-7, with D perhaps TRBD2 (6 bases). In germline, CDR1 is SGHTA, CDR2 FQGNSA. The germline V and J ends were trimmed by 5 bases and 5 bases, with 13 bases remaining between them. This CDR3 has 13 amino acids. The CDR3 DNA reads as TGTGCCAGCAGCGAGCGGGCGGTCGACGAGCAGTACTTC. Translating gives CASSERAVDEQYF. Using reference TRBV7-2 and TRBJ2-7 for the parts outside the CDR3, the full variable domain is GAGVSQSPSNKVTEKGKDVELRCDPISGHTALYWYRQSLGQGLEFLIYFQGNSAPDKSGLPSDRFSAERTGGSVSTLTIQRTQQEDSAVYLCASSERAVDEQYFGPGTRLTVT.

The CDR3 protein is CASSRRPWDNSPLHF. DNA for the CDR3: TGTGCCAGCAGCCGGAGGCCTTGGGATAATTCACCCCTCCACTTT. The chain recombines TRBV2 with TRBJ1-6; D not certain. The CDR3 has 15 residues. V lost 6 bases and J lost 5, with 14 bases in between. The germline V gene has CDR1 SNHLY and CDR2 FYNNEI.

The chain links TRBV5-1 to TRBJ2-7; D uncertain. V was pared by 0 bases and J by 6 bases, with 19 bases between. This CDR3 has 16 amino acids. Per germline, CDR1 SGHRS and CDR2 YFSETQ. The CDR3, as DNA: TGCGCCAGCAGCTTGGGGGTTACGGCGGCCGGTGGCGAGCAGTACTTC. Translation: CASSLGVTAAGGEQYF.

The CDR3 protein is CSASVEDTQYF. The DNA for the CDR3 is TGCAGTGCTAGTGTTGAAGATACGCAGTATTTT. The rearrangement links TRBV20-1 to TRBJ2-3; D unclear. Trimming stripped 3 bases from V and 5 bases from J, with 6 bases between. Germline V gives CDR1 DFQATT, CDR2 SNEGSKA (reference sequence). The CDR3 extends over 11 amino acids.

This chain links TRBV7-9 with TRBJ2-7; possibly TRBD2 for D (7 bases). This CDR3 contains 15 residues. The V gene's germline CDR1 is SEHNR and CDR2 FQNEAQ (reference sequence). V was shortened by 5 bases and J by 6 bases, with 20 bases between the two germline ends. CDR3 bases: TGTGCCAGCAGCCTACCGGGGGCGGGAGTCCGCGAGCAGTACTTC. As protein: CASSLPGAGVREQYF.

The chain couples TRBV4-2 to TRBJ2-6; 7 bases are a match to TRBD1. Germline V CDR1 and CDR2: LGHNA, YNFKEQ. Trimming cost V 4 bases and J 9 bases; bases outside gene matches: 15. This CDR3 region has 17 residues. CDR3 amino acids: CASSPRITGVGGNVLTF. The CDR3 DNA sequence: TGTGCCAGCAGCCCACGGATAACAGGGGTTGGCGGCAACGTCCTGACTTTC.

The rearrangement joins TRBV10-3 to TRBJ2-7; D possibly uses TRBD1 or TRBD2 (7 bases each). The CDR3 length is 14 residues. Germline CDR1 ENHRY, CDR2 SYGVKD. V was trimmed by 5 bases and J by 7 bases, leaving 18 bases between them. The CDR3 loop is CAISPGGLGGEQYF. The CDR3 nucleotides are TGTGCCATCAGTCCAGGGGGGCTGGGAGGGGAGCAGTACTTC.

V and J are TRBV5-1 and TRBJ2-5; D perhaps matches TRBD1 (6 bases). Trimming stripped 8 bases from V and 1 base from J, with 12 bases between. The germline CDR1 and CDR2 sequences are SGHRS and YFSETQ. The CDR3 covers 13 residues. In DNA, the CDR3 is TGCGCCAGTACACAGGGTCGCCAAGAGACCCAGTACTTC. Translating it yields CASTQGRQETQYF.

In DNA form, the CDR3 reads TGTGCCAGCAGCGGCGGGACAGGCCTTTCCAGAAGGGATTTCTTT. Its protein is CASSGGTGLSRRDFF. The chain has TRBV5-4 and TRBJ1-1; 8 nucleotides align to TRBD1. CDR1 SGHNT and CDR2 YYREEE come from the germline V gene (reference sequence). With 4 bases clipped from V and 13 bases from J, the junction kept 18 bases outside the gene matches. The CDR3 loop spans 15 amino acids.